The present TCR beta chain was sequenced within a study of cytomegalovirus exposure and HLA in healthy donors. Whole-study context: Among the 300 to 500 donors who were genotyped, about 84% fell in the genetic ancestry cluster that is associated with self-reported Caucasian donors.

The PCR ran on 60 Vbeta and 13 Jbeta primers. Libraries were prepared by immunoSEQ multiplex PCR; TCRdb keeps only in-frame clonotypes and omits some of them. There are roughly 150,000 clones in the sample; around 83% occur only once, and less than 5% lies in the top ten. Turning to this clone: Its target is unknown.

Whole-study findings and limits: A later analysis linked some 17,000 TCR beta sequences to HLA alleles at 0.05 false discovery rate. The classifier was said to identify cytomegalovirus status with high specificity and sensitivity. In a later analysis, compared with equally common non-associated chains, HLA-associated beta chains were more expanded.

The CDR3 totals 13 residues. J was trimmed by 6 bases and V by 0 bases; bases with no gene match: 5. Germline values: CDR1 SQVTM, CDR2 ANQGSEA. Source material: PBMCs. The genes are TRBV29-1 and TRBJ2-7; 7 nucleotides align to TRBD2. This TCR was recovered from a man in his fifties or sixties in good health and CMV-seropositive. The DNA for the CDR3 is TGCAGCGTTGAAGAGACTAGCTTAGGCGAGCAGTACTTC. Its protein product is CSVEETSLGEQYF.